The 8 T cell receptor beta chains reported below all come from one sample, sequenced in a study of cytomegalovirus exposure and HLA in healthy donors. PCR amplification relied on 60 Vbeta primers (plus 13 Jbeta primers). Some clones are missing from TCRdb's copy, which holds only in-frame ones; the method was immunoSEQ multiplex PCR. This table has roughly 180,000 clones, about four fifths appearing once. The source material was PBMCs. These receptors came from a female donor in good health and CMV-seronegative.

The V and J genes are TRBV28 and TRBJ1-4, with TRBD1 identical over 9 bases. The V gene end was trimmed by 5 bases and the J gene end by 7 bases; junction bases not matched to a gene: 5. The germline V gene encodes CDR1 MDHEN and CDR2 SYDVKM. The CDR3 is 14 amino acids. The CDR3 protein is CASSRQGGSEKLFF. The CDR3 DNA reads TGTGCCAGCAGTAGACAGGGGGGTAGTGAAAAACTGTTTTTT.

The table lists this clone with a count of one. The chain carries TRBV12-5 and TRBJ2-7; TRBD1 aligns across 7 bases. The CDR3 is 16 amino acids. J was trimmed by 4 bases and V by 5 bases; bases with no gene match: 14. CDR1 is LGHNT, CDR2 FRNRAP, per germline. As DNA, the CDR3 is TGTGCTAGTGGTCCCTCCCGGACAGGAGTTACATACGAGCAGTACTTC. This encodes CASGPSRTGVTYEQYF.

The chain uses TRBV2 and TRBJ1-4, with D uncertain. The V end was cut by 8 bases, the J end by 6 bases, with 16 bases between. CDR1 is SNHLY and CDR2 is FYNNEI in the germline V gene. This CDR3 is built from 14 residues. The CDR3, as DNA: TGTGCCAGCTCCCCCCAGAGGACTCATGAAAAACTGTTTTTT. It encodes CASSPQRTHEKLFF.

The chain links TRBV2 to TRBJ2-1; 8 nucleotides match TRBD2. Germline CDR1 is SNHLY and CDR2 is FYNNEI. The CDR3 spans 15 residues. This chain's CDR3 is CASESGGPSYNEQFF. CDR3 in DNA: TGTGCAAGCGAGTCGGGGGGGCCGTCCTACAATGAGCAGTTCTTC.

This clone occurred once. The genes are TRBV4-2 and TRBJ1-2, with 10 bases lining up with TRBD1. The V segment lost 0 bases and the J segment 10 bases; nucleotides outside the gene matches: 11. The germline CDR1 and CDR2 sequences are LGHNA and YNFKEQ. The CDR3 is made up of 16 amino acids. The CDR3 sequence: CASSQDIGTGAIDYTF. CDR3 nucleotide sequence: TGTGCCAGCAGCCAAGATATCGGGACAGGGGCTATTGACTACACCTTC.

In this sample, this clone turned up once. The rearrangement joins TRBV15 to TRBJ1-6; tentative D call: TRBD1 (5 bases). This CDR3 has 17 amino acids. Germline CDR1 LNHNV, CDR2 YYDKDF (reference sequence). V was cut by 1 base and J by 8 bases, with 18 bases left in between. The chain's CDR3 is CATSRGGTLGRDSPLHF. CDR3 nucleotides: TGTGCCACCAGCAGAGGAGGGACCCTGGGGAGGGATTCACCCCTCCACTTT.

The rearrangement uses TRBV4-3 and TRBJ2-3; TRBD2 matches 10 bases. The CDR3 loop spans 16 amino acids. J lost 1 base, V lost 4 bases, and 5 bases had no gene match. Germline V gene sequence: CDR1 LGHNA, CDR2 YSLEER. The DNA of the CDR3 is TGCGCCAGCAGCCCAGACGGACTAGCGGGCACAGATACGCAGTATTTT. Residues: CASSPDGLAGTDTQYF.

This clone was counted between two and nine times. This CDR3 is CASSPQGNQPQHF. The CDR3 region has the DNA TGTGCCAGCAGTCCTCAGGGGAATCAGCCCCAGCATTTT. The chain combines TRBV6-5 with TRBJ1-5; tentative D call: TRBD1 (6 bases). Trimming took off 5 bases at V and 4 bases at J, with 9 bases between the two ends. The CDR3 extends over 13 amino acids. From germline, CDR1 is MNHEY and CDR2 SVGAGI.